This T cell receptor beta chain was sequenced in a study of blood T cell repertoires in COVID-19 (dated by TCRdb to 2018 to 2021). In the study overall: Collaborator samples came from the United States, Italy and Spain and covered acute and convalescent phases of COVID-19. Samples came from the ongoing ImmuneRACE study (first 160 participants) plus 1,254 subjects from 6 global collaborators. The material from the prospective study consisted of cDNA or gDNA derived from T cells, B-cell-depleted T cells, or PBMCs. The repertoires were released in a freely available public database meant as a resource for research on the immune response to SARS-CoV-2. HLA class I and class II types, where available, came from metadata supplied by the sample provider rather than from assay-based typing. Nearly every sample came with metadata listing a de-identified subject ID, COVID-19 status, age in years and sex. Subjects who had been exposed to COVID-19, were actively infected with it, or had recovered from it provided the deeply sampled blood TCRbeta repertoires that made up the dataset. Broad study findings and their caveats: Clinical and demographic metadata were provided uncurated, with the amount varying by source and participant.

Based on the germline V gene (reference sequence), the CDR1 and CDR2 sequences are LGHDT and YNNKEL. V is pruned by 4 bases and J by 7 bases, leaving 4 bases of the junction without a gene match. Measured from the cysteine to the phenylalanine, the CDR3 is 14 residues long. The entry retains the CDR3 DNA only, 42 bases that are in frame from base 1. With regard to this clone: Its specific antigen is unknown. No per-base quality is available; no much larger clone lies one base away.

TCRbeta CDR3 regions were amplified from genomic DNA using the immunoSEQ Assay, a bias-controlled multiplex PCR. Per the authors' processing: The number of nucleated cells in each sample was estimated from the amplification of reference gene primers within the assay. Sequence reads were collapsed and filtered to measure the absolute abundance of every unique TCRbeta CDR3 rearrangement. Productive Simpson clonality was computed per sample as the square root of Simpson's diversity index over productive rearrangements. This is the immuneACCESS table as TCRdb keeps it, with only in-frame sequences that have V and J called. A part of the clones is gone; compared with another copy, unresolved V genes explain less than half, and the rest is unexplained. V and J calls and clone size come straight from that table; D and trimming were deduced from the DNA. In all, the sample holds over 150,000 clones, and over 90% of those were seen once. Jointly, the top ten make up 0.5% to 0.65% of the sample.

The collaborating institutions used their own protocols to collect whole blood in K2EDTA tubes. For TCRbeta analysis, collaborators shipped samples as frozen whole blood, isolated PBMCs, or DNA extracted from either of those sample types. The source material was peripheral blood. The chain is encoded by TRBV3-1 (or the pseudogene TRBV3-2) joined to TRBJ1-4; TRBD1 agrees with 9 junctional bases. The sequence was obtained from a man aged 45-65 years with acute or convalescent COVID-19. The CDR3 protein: CASSPGTGFEKLFF. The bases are TGTGCCAGCAGCCCCGGGACAGGGTTTGAAAAACTGTTTTTT.